This TCR beta chain stems from a study of shared clonotypes between healthy human individuals. Authors' data handling: Filtering differed, since immunoSEQ gave only junction sequences and no quality scores. The repertoire was sequenced with immunoSEQ multiplex PCR; TCRdb's copy has only in-frame clones and lacks some. That table gives V, J and clone size, and the DNA gave D and trimming. The sample contains some 2.1 million clones, 90% to 95% of which appear only once. This CDR3 is 16 amino acids long. The germline V gene encodes CDR1 WSHSY and CDR2 SAAADI. V lost 3 bases to trimming and J lost 2 bases, with 17 bases between them. Naive CD8 isolation took CD45RO-negative cells positively selected for CCR7 and excluded terminally differentiated effector memory CD45RA+ cells.

The clonotype was recovered from a man between 18 and 29 years old in good health. Some clones in this sample may be carry-over from other donors' samples. Sequencing was done on a sample of naive CD8+ T cells from PBMCs. This chain uses TRBV10-2 with TRBJ2-7; possibly TRBD1 for D (6 bases). CDR3 sequence reads: CASSDLPGEIPYEQYF. The CDR3 DNA reads TGCGCCAGCAGTGATCTACCAGGGGAAATTCCCTACGAGCAGTACTTC.